Reported below is one TCR beta chain. The data are from a study of blood T cell repertoires in COVID-19. Study-level background: Samples representing acute and convalescent COVID-19 were sourced from the United States, Italy and Spain. PBMCs, B-cell-depleted T cells, or T cells provided the cDNA or gDNA that made up the material.

The CDR3 is made up of 16 amino acids. From germline, CDR1 is MNHEY and CDR2 SMNVEV (reference sequence). Trimming at V came to 6 bases and at J to 7 bases, leaving 11 bases not matched to a gene. Authors' data handling: The assay estimated nucleated cells by amplifying reference gene primers. Repertoires were generated with immunoSEQ multiplex PCR, while TCRdb's copy carries only in-frame clones and drops some. V and J calls plus clone size are reproduced from that table; the DNA served to infer D and trimming. The sample lists 75,000 to 100,000 clones; roughly 89% were seen once. The V gene is TRBV27, the J gene TRBJ2-2; 10 bases match TRBD2. This receptor was taken from a human donor in a cohort sampled during active COVID-19. Sample: peripheral blood. The CDR3 loop reads CASSLSGRVEIGELFF. For the CDR3, the DNA is TGTGCCAGCAGCTTAAGCGGGAGGGTTGAGATCGGGGAGCTGTTTTTT.